The source of this T cell receptor beta chain is a study of T cells in Graves' hyperthyroidism and ophthalmopathy. General study findings and limits: Ophthalmopathy could be told apart from stable hyperthyroidism with a 13 V-J model. Most expanded thyroid clonotypes above 0.001 recurred in blood.

There were TCR beta CDR3 regions amplified from RNA transcripts. The primer set for the first-round RT-PCR of the TCR CDR3 was HTBI. One entry per CDR3 protein, called by TCRdb with MiXCR from the multiplex PCR reads. The sample includes 450,000 to 700,000 distinct CDR3 sequences, 40% to 55% of them seen just once. Germline V gives CDR1 SEHNR, CDR2 FQNEAQ (reference sequence). CDR3 length: 17 amino acids. Exclusion of a patient resulted from uncontrolled infection, other autoimmune disease, pregnancy or lactation. Diagnostic assessment was based on clinical symptoms, serum thyroxine and TRAb, thyroid ultrasound and orbital computed tomography. Concerning this clonotype: The antigen is unknown. At one of its ends the junction is not consistent with the germline gene, which may arise from a read error.

This TCR was recovered from an adult woman with Graves' disease, either hyperthyroidism or ophthalmopathy (not recorded which). This chain connects TRBV7-9 to TRBJ2-7; maybe TRBD2 (7 bases). The specimen sequenced was peripheral blood or thyroid tissue (not recorded which). The CDR3 here is CASIWAGAQQSARELYF. The CDR3 DNA sequence: TGTGCCAGCATCTGGGCGGGGGCGCAGCAGAGTGCCCGCGAGCTGTACTTC. The full variable domain, completed using reference TRBV7-9 and TRBJ2-7, is DTGVSQNPRHKITKRGQNVTFRCDPISEHNRLYWYRQTLGQGPEFLTYFQNEAQLEKSRLLSDRFSAERPKGSFSTLEIQRTEQGDSAMYLCASIWAGAQQSARELYFGPGTRLTVT.